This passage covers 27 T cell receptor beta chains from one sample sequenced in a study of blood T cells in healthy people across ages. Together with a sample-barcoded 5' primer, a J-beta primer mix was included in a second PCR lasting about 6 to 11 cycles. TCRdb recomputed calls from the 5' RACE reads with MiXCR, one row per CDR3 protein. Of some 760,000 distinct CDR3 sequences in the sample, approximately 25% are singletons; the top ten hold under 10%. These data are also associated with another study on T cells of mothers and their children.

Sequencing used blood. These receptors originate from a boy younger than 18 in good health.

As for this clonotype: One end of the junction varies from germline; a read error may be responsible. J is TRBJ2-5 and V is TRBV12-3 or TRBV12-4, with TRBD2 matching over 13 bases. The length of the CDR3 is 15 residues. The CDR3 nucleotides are TGTGCCAGCAGCCAGGAGCGGACTAGCGGGAGTAAGAAGTTCTTC. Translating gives CASSQERTSGSKKFF.

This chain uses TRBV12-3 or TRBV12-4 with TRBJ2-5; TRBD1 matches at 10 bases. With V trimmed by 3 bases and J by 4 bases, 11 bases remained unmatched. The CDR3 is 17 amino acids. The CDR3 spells CASSLGSVGDRGETQYF. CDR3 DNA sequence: TGTGCCAGCAGTTTGGGGTCGGTAGGGGACAGGGGAGAGACCCAGTACTTC.

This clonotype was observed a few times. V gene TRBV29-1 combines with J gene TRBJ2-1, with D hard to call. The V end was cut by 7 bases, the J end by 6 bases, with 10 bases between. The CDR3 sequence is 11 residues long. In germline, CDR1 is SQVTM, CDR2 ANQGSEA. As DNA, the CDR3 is TGCAGCGCCGGGCCTTCCAATGAGCAGTTCTTC. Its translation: CSAGPSNEQFF.

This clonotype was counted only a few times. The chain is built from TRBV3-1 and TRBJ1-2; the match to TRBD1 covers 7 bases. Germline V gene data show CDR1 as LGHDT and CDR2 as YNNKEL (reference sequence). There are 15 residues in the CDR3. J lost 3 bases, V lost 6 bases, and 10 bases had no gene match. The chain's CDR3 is CASSLAPGTDYGYTF. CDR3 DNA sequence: TGTGCCAGCAGTCTAGCGCCCGGGACAGACTATGGCTACACCTTC.

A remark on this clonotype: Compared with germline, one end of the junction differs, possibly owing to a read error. The CDR3 here is CAGSLEIGDNEQFF. The CDR3 DNA sequence: TGTGCCGGCAGCTTAGAAATAGGGGACAACGAGCAGTTCTTC. The V call is TRBV7-9, the J call TRBJ2-5; D perhaps matches TRBD1 (6 bases). The J call could be wrong; TRBJ2-1 is a better fit for the DNA end. The CDR3 extends over 14 amino acids. The germline gives CDR1 SEHNR, CDR2 FQNEAQ (reference sequence).

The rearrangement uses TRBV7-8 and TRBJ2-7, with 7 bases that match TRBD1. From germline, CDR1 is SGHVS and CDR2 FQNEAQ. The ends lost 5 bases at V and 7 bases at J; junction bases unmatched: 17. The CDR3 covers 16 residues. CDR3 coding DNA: TGTGCCAGCAGCCCCCTCACAGGGGTTCCGTGGGGGGAGCAGTACTTC. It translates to CASSPLTGVPWGEQYF.

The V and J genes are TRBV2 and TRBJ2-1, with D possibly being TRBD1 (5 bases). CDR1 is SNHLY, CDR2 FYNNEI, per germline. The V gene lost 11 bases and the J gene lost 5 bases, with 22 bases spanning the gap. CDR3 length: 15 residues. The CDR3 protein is CADKNRIRDDNEQFF. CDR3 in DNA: TGTGCCGACAAGAACAGGATTCGTGACGACAATGAGCAGTTCTTC.

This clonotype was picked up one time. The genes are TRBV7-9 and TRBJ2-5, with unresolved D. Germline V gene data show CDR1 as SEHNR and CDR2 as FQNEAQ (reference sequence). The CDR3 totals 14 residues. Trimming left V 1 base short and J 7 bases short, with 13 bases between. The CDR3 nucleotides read TGTGCCAGCAGCTTAGATGGTGGATGGGGGACCCAGTACTTC. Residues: CASSLDGGWGTQYF.

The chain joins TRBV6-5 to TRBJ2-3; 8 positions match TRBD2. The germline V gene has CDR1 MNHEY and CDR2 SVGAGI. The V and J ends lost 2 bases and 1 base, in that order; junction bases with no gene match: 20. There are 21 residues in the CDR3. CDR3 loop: CASSYPIAGFHYKLGTDTQYF. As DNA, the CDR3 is TGTGCCAGCAGTTACCCCATAGCGGGGTTCCACTATAAACTGGGCACAGATACGCAGTATTTT.

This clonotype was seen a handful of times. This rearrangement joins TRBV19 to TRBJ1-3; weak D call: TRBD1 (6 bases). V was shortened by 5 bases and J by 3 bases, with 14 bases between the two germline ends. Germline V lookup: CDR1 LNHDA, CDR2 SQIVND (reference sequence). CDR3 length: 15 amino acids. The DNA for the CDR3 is TGTGCCAGTAGTCCACAGGGAGAGGTTGGAAACACCATATATTTT. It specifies CASSPQGEVGNTIYF.

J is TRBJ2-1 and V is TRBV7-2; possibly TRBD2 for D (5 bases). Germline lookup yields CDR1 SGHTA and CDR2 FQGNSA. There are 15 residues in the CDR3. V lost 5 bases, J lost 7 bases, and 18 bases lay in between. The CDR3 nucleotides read TGTGCCAGCAGCCCCGATAGGCTAGGAGGTAATGAGCAGTTCTTC. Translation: CASSPDRLGGNEQFF.

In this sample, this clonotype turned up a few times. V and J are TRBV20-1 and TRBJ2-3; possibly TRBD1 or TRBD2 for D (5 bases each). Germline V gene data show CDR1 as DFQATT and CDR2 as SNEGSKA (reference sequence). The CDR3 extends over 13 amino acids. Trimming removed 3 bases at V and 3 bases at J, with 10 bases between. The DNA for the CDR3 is TGCAGTGCTAGTGGGGACGGAACAGATACGCAGTATTTT. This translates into CSASGDGTDTQYF.

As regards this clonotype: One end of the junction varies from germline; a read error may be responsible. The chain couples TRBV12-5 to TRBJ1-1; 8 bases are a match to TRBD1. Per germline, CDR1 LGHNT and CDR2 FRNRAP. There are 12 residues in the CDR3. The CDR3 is CASGLTGAEAFF. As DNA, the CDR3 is TGTGCCAGTGGTTTGACAGGGGCTGAAGCTTTCTTT.

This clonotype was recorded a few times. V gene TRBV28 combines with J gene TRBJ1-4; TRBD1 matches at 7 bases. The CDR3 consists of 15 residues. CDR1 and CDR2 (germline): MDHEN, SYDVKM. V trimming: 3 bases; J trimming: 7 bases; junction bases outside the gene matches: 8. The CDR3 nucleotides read TGTGCCAGCAGTTTGGAGCCAGGGGGGGGTGAAAAACTGTTTTTT. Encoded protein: CASSLEPGGGEKLFF. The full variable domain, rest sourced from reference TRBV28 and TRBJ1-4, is DVKVTQSSRYLVKRTGEKVFLECVQDMDHENMFWYRQDPGLGLRLIYFSYDVKMKEKGDIPEGYSVSREKKERFSLILESASTNQTSMYLCASSLEPGGGEKLFFGSGTQLSVL.

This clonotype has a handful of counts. The CDR3 DNA sequence: TGCAGTGCTAGATGGACTAGCGGGGGTCGGACAGATACGCAGTATTTT. Protein: CSARWTSGGRTDTQYF. The rearrangement links TRBV20-1 to TRBJ2-3; the match to TRBD2 covers 13 bases. This CDR3 is built from 16 residues. The V gene's germline CDR1 is DFQATT and CDR2 SNEGSKA (reference sequence). Trimming removed 2 bases from V and 3 bases from J; junction bases left unmatched: 5.

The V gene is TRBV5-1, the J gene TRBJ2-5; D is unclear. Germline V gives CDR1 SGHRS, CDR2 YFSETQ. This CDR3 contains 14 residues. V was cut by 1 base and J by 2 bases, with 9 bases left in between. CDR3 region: CASSLKQNQETQYF. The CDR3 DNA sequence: TGCGCCAGCAGCTTGAAGCAGAATCAAGAGACCCAGTACTTC.

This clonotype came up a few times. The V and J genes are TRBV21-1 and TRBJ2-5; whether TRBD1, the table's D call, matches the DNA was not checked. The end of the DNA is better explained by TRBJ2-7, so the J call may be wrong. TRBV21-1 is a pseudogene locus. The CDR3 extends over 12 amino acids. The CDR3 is CASSTEGREQYF. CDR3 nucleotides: TGTGCCAGCAGCACCGAGGGGCGCGAGCAGTACTTC.

CDR3 sequence reads: CASSQDFGGGNAYEQYF. DNA of the CDR3: TGCGCCAGCAGCCAAGATTTCGGTGGGGGGAACGCCTACGAGCAGTACTTC. V is TRBV4-3 and J is TRBJ2-7; D is possibly TRBD2 (6 bases). CDR1 and CDR2 from the germline V gene are LGHNA and YSLEER. The CDR3 consists of 17 residues. Trimming removed 0 bases from V and 2 bases from J, with 17 bases in between.

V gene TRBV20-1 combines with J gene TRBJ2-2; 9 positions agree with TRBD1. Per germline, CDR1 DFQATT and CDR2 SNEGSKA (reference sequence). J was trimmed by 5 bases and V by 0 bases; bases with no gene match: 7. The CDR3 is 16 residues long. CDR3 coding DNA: TGCAGTGCTAGAGATCCGGGGACAGGGTTAACCGGGGAGCTGTTTTTT. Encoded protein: CSARDPGTGLTGELFF.

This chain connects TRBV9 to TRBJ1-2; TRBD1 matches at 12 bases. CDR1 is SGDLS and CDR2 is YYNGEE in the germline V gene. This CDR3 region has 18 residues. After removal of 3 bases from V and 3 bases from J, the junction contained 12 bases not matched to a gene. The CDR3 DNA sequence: TGTGCCAGCAGCGGGACCCGGGACAGGGGGCGCACAGACTATGGCTACACCTTC. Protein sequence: CASSGTRDRGRTDYGYTF.

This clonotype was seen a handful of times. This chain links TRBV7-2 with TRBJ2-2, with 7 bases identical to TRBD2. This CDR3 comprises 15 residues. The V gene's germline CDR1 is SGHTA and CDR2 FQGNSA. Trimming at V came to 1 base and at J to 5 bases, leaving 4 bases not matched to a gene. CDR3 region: CASSLGREFTGELFF. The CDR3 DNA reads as TGTGCCAGCAGCTTAGGGCGGGAGTTTACCGGGGAGCTGTTTTTT.

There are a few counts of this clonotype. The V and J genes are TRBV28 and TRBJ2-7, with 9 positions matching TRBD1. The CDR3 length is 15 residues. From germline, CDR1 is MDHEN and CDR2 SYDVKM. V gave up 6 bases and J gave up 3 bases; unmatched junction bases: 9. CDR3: CASSPEGTGYYEQYF. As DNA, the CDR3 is TGTGCCAGCAGCCCAGAGGGGACAGGGTACTACGAGCAGTACTTC.

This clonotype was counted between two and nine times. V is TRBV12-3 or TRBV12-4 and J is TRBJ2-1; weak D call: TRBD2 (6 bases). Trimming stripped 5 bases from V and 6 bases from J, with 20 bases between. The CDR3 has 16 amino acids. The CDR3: CASSGALAALSNEQFF. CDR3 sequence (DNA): TGTGCCAGCAGTGGCGCCTTAGCGGCCCTGAGCAATGAGCAGTTCTTC.

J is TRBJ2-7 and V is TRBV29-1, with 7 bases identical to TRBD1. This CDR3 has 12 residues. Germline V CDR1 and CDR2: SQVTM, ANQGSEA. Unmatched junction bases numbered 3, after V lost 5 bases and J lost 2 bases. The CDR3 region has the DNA TGCAGCGTTTTAACAGGGGCCTACGAGCAGTACTTC. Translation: CSVLTGAYEQYF.

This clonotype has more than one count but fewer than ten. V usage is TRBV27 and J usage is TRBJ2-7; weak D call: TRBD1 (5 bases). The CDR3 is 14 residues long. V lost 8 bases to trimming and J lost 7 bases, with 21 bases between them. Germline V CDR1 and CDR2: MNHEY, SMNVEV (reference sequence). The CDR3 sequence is CASSGLAGSREQYF. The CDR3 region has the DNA TGTGCCAGCTCCGGGCTGGCAGGGTCACGGGAGCAGTACTTC.

Here the CDR3 DNA reads TGTGCCAGCAGCGCCCTCGGGGCGGGAGCCTACGAGCAGTACTTC. It translates to CASSALGAGAYEQYF. The chain recombines TRBV9 with TRBJ2-1; 7 nucleotides line up with TRBD2. The tail of the sequence fits TRBJ2-7 better, so the J call may be wrong. This CDR3 contains 15 residues. Germline CDR1 reads SGDLS; CDR2 reads YYNGEE.

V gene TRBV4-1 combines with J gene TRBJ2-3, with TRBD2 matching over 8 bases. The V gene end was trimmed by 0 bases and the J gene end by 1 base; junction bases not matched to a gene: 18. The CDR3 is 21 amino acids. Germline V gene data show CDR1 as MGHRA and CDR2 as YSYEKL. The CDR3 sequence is CASSQDPWGGGTLLGTDTQYF. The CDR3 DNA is TGCGCCAGCAGCCAAGACCCCTGGGGCGGGGGGACGCTTCTTGGCACAGATACGCAGTATTTT.